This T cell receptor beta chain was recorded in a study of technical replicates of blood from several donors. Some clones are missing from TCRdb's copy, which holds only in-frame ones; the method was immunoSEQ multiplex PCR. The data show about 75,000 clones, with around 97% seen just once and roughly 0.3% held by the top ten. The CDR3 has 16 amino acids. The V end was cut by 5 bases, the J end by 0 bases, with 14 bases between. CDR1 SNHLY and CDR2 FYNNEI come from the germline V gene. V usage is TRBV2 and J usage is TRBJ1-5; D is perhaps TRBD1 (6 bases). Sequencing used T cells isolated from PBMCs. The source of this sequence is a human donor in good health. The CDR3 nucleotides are TGTGCCAGCAGTATCAAGACAGGACATAGCAATCAGCCCCAGCATTTT. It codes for CASSIKTGHSNQPQHF. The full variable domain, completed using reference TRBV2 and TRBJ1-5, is EPEVTQTPSHQVTQMGQEVILRCVPISNHLYFYWYRQILGQKVEFLVSFYNNEISEKSEIFDDQFSVERPDGSNFTLKIRSTKLEDSAMYFCASSIKTGHSNQPQHFGDGTRLSIL.